A single sample is the source of the 22 T cell receptor beta chains below, sequenced in a study of blood T cell repertoires in COVID-19. The table came from immunoSEQ multiplex PCR; TCRdb's copy has only in-frame clones and leaves some out. Here the sample spans over 100,000 clones, about 80% being singletons. The specimen sequenced was peripheral blood. The receptor set was obtained from a woman older than 75 with acute or convalescent COVID-19.

The chain has TRBV28 and TRBJ1-5; 8 bases are shared with TRBD1. Germline values: CDR1 MDHEN, CDR2 SYDVKM. J gave up 6 bases and V 5 bases, and 6 bases lay outside the gene matches. The CDR3 runs to 14 residues. CDR3 loop: CASSPPGGVQPQHF. The CDR3 nucleotides read TGTGCCAGCAGTCCTCCAGGGGGCGTTCAGCCCCAGCATTTT.

The chain combines TRBV7-8 with TRBJ2-2, with 13 bases that match TRBD2. V dropped 5 bases and J dropped 6; count of bases not matched to a gene: 15. The CDR3 consists of 19 residues. Germline V gene data show CDR1 as SGHVS and CDR2 as FQNEAQ. CDR3 residues: CASSHRTSGSFGPAGELFF. CDR3 sequence (DNA): TGTGCCAGCAGCCATCGGACTAGCGGGAGTTTTGGGCCGGCCGGGGAGCTGTTTTTT. The variable domain in full, with the rest retrieved from reference TRBV7-8 and TRBJ2-2, is GAGVSQSPRYKVAKRGQDVALRCDPISGHVSLFWYQQALGQGPEFLTYFQNEAQLDKSGLPSDRFFAERPEGSVSTLKIQRTQQEDSAVYLCASSHRTSGSFGPAGELFFGEGSRLTVL.

The DNA of the CDR3 is TGTGCCAGCAGCCAACGGGGGGCGGGGGCGAGCAATCAGCCCCAGCATTTT. Residues: CASSQRGAGASNQPQHF. The chain is built from TRBV7-9 and TRBJ1-5, with TRBD1 as a possible D gene (6 bases). Germline loops: CDR1 SEHNR, CDR2 FQNEAQ (reference sequence). The length of the CDR3 is 17 residues. V shed 5 bases and J shed 1 base, with 18 bases lying between them.

V and J are TRBV3-1 (or the pseudogene TRBV3-2) and TRBJ1-3; TRBD1 agrees at 8 bases. The CDR3 sequence is 17 residues long. Germline V CDR1 and CDR2: LGHDT, YNNKEL (reference sequence). V was clipped by 1 base and J by 4 bases; unmatched bases: 9. In nucleotides, the CDR3 is TGTGCCAGCAGCCAAGGGCTCGGGACAGGAGCAGGAAACACCATATATTTT. The encoded protein is CASSQGLGTGAGNTIYF.

The chain joins TRBV18 to TRBJ2-2; D remains unclear. Per the germline V gene, CDR1 is KGHSH and CDR2 is LQKENI. V was shortened by 6 bases and J by 0 bases, with 8 bases between the two germline ends. This CDR3 region has 14 residues. The CDR3 protein is CASSSNTNTGELFF. Written as DNA, the CDR3 is TGTGCCAGCTCCTCAAACACGAACACCGGGGAGCTGTTTTTT.

The chain joins TRBV9 to TRBJ2-1, with TRBD2 as a possible D gene (5 bases). Trimming removed 7 bases at V and 0 bases at J, with 17 bases between. The length of the CDR3 is 16 residues. The germline V gene has CDR1 SGDLS and CDR2 YYNGEE. The CDR3 is CASAPLDWSSYNEQFF. The CDR3 DNA reads TGTGCCAGCGCCCCTCTGGACTGGAGCTCCTACAATGAGCAGTTCTTC.

This clone was observed a handful of times. The gene calls are TRBV29-1 and TRBJ1-1; TRBD1 might be the D (5 bases). Trimming cost V 4 bases and J 3 bases, with 12 bases left between them. The CDR3 has 13 amino acids. The V gene's germline CDR1 is SQVTM and CDR2 ANQGSEA. For the CDR3, the DNA is TGCAGCGTTGCCCTGACAGTTGACACTGAAGCTTTCTTT. This translates into CSVALTVDTEAFF.

In DNA form, the CDR3 reads TGTGCCAGCAGCCAGGGCGGGAGGGCTGAAGCTTTCTTT. Translation gives CASSQGGRAEAFF. The chain links TRBV3-1 (or the pseudogene TRBV3-2) to TRBJ1-1; D is ambiguous. The CDR3 contains 13 residues. Per the germline V gene, CDR1 is LGHDT and CDR2 is YNNKEL (reference sequence). V was trimmed by 3 bases and J by 6 bases, leaving 11 bases between them.

V usage is TRBV4-2 and J usage is TRBJ2-1; 8 nucleotides line up with TRBD2. V shed 1 base and J 8 bases; nucleotides not matched to a gene: 7. The germline CDR1 and CDR2 sequences are LGHNA and YNFKEQ. The CDR3 covers 15 residues. The CDR3 nucleotides are TGTGCCAGCAGCCAAGCAGCGGGGGCAGAGTATGAGCAGTTCTTC. Residues: CASSQAAGAEYEQFF.

The chain joins TRBV2 to TRBJ2-7; TRBD2 might be the D (6 bases). The CDR3 contains 14 residues. Per germline, CDR1 SNHLY and CDR2 FYNNEI. V was shortened by 4 bases and J by 3 bases, with 13 bases between the two germline ends. The CDR3 DNA sequence: TGTGCCAGCAGTGGGGAACGGGGACTCTACGAGCAGTACTTC. Translating gives CASSGERGLYEQYF.

J is TRBJ2-5 and V is TRBV9; weak D call: TRBD2 (6 bases). V was pared by 0 bases and J by 3 bases, with 12 bases between. The CDR3 covers 15 residues. The germline gives CDR1 SGDLS, CDR2 YYNGEE. Here the CDR3 reads CASSVGASEEETQYF. As DNA, the CDR3 is TGTGCCAGCAGCGTAGGGGCTAGCGAAGAAGAGACCCAGTACTTC.

The chain employs TRBV6-4 and TRBJ1-1; TRBD1 agrees at 9 bases. Looked up from germline, CDR1 is MRHNA and CDR2 is SNTAGT. The CDR3 is made up of 13 amino acids. The trim removed 6 bases at V and 8 bases at J, leaving 7 bases unmatched. The CDR3: CASRGQGGKEAFF. For the CDR3, the DNA is TGTGCCAGCAGGGGACAGGGCGGTAAGGAAGCTTTCTTT.

The count of this clone is one. This chain uses TRBV12-5 with TRBJ2-3; 8 bases agree with TRBD1. Germline CDR1 is LGHNT and CDR2 is FRNRAP. This CDR3 region has 17 residues. With V trimmed by 1 base and J by 3 bases, 9 bases remained unmatched. The CDR3 DNA reads as TGTGCTAGTGGTTTGGCAGGGGGCACTAGCCCAACAGATACGCAGTATTTT. Translation gives CASGLAGGTSPTDTQYF.

This clone was recorded only once. The chain carries TRBV11-3 and TRBJ2-1; 11 bases fit TRBD2. Germline V gene data show CDR1 as SGHNT and CDR2 as YENEEA. The CDR3 extends over 13 amino acids. With 3 bases clipped from V and 13 bases from J, the junction kept 5 bases outside the gene matches. This chain's CDR3 is CASSLGLAEAQFF. The CDR3 coding sequence is TGTGCCAGCAGCTTGGGACTAGCGGAGGCCCAGTTCTTC.

This sequence joins TRBV24-1 and TRBJ1-5, with TRBD1 matching over 9 bases. This CDR3 comprises 15 residues. Germline V CDR1 and CDR2: KGHDR, SFDVKD. The trim removed 5 bases at V and 4 bases at J, leaving 5 bases unmatched. CDR3 amino acids: CATSASGQGNQPQHF. The CDR3 DNA sequence: TGTGCCACCAGTGCCTCCGGACAGGGGAATCAGCCCCAGCATTTT.

This clone was seen a single time. The genes are TRBV9 and TRBJ2-7; 14 bases match TRBD2. V lost 1 base to trimming and J lost 4 bases; unmatched junction nucleotides: 10. The CDR3 extends over 18 amino acids. Germline V gene data show CDR1 as SGDLS and CDR2 as YYNGEE. CDR3 sequence (DNA): TGTGCCAGCAGCGTACCCCGACTAGCGGGAGGGCCGGAGTACGAGCAGTACTTC. Protein: CASSVPRLAGGPEYEQYF.

The chain links TRBV7-2 to TRBJ1-3, with D possibly TRBD1 on 5 matching bases. Germline CDR1 and CDR2: SGHTA and FQGNSA. This CDR3 spans 14 amino acids. With 6 bases removed from V and 0 bases from J, the gap between germline ends came to 9 bases. The CDR3: CASSLGGSGNTIYF. CDR3 bases: TGTGCCAGCAGTCTGGGGGGCTCTGGAAACACCATATATTTT.

V gene TRBV5-6 combines with J gene TRBJ1-1, with D perhaps TRBD1 (5 bases). CDR3 length: 15 amino acids. Germline loops: CDR1 SGHDT, CDR2 YYEEEE. Deletions cut 4 bases from V and 1 base from J, with 14 bases between. The CDR3 bases are TGTGCCAGCAGCCCCGTGGGGGGAGGGAACACTGAAGCTTTCTTT. This codes for CASSPVGGGNTEAFF. The variable domain in full, completed from reference TRBV5-6 and TRBJ1-1, reads DAGVTQSPTHLIKTRGQQVTLRCSPKSGHDTVSWYQQALGQGPQFIFQYYEEEERQRGNFPDRFSGHQFPNYSSELNVNALLLGDSALYLCASSPVGGGNTEAFFGQGTRLTVV.

This rearrangement joins TRBV5-4 to TRBJ2-6; 11 bases match TRBD1. This CDR3 is built from 16 residues. Trimming removed 4 bases from V and 2 bases from J; junction bases left unmatched: 2. Germline V gene data show CDR1 as SGHNT and CDR2 as YYREEE (reference sequence). The CDR3 DNA sequence: TGTGCCAGCAGCAGGGGACAGGGGGCTGGGGCCAACGTCCTGACTTTC. Translating it yields CASSRGQGAGANVLTF. Full variable domain (remainder filled in from reference TRBV5-4 and TRBJ2-6): ETGVTQSPTHLIKTRGQQVTLRCSSQSGHNTVSWYQQALGQGPQFIFQYYREEENGRGNFPPRFSGLQFPNYSSELNVNALELDDSALYLCASSRGQGAGANVLTFGAGSRLTVL.

This clone was seen only once. The chain links TRBV19 to TRBJ1-2; D perhaps matches TRBD1 (5 bases). V was shortened by 3 bases and J by 6 bases, with 14 bases between the two germline ends. Germline V CDR1 and CDR2: LNHDA, SQIVND (reference sequence). There are 14 residues in the CDR3. CDR3 nucleotides: TGTGCCAGTAGTATGGGCGCAGGGCCCGATGGCTACACCTTC. Amino acids: CASSMGAGPDGYTF.

This rearrangement joins TRBV11-1 to TRBJ1-2; TRBD1 agrees at 8 bases. The CDR3 extends over 14 amino acids. The junction had 6 bases not matched to a gene; V was cut back by 5 bases and J by 4 bases. CDR1 and CDR2 (germline): SGHAT, FQDESV (reference sequence). The CDR3 DNA follows: TGTGCCAGCAGCGAAATTGGGACAGGCTATGGCTACACCTTC. Translation gives CASSEIGTGYGYTF.

The chain couples TRBV29-1 to TRBJ1-1, with 7 positions matching TRBD1. Germline V gene sequence: CDR1 SQVTM, CDR2 ANQGSEA. The CDR3 spans 14 residues. Losses at the gene ends were 4 bases for V and 1 base for J; bases not matched to a gene: 6. The CDR3 spells CSVVFRTGNTEAFF. Written as DNA, the CDR3 is TGCAGCGTTGTATTTCGGACAGGGAACACTGAAGCTTTCTTT.